The next 28 T cell receptor beta chains were all read from a single sample in a study of PD-1 blockade in classical Hodgkin lymphoma. Every patient experienced relapse after autologous stem cell transplantation, and brentuximab vedotin exposure varied. The table came from immunoSEQ multiplex PCR; TCRdb's copy has only in-frame clones and leaves some out. The table shows tens of thousands of clones, with around 86% occurring only once. This specimen was peripheral blood mononuclear cells (PBMCs), taken at baseline. These receptor sequences come from a human donor with classical Hodgkin lymphoma.

J is TRBJ1-2 and V is TRBV19; D is unresolved. Trimming took off 3 bases at V and 4 bases at J, with 9 bases between the two ends. Per germline, CDR1 LNHDA and CDR2 SQIVND (reference sequence). The CDR3 loop spans 13 amino acids. The CDR3 DNA follows: TGTGCCAGTAGTATCAGTACAGCCTATGGCTACACCTTC. Its translation: CASSISTAYGYTF.

V is TRBV27 and J is TRBJ2-7; no reliable D call. Germline assignment: CDR1 MNHEY and CDR2 SMNVEV (reference sequence). Trimming left V 3 bases short and J 1 base short, with 13 bases between. The CDR3 consists of 15 residues. This chain's CDR3 is CASSLRPFTSYEQYF. For the CDR3, the DNA is TGTGCCAGCAGTTTGAGACCATTCACATCCTACGAGCAGTACTTC.

This clone was detected only once. V usage is TRBV5-8 and J usage is TRBJ2-2; D is perhaps TRBD2 (6 bases). Germline assignment: CDR1 SGHTS and CDR2 YDEGEE. The V end lost 0 bases, the J end lost 2 bases, and 20 bases lay between the germline ends. The CDR3 covers 19 residues. The CDR3 loop reads CASSLAEGWGSGNTGELFF. CDR3 DNA sequence: TGTGCCAGCAGCTTGGCCGAGGGTTGGGGTAGCGGCAACACCGGGGAGCTGTTTTTT.

This chain joins TRBV28 and TRBJ2-7, with D perhaps matching TRBD2 (5 bases). V dropped 5 bases and J dropped 3 bases, with 14 bases sitting between them. The CDR3 runs 14 residues. The germline CDR1 and CDR2 sequences are MDHEN and SYDVKM. As DNA, the CDR3 is TGTGCCAGCAGTCACCTAAGGACTGACTACGAGCAGTACTTC. Its protein is CASSHLRTDYEQYF.

The chain combines TRBV4-1 with TRBJ2-7; tentative D call: TRBD2 (5 bases). Germline V CDR1 and CDR2: MGHRA, YSYEKL. Trimming left V 0 bases short and J 0 bases short, with 15 bases between. The CDR3 extends over 17 amino acids. CDR3 region: CASSQDEGWLGSYEQYF. The CDR3 region has the DNA TGCGCCAGCAGCCAAGATGAGGGCTGGCTGGGCTCCTACGAGCAGTACTTC.

As DNA, the CDR3 is TGTGCCAGCAGCTTAAATGGAGGGCCCACCGGGGAGCTGTTTTTT. It codes for CASSLNGGPTGELFF. The V and J genes are TRBV7-2 and TRBJ2-2; TRBD2 might be the D (6 bases). V lost 2 bases, J lost 4 bases, and 11 bases lay in between. The CDR3 is 15 amino acids. The V gene's germline CDR1 is SGHTA and CDR2 FQGNSA. Full variable domain (outside the CDR3, taken from reference TRBV7-2 and TRBJ2-2): GAGVSQSPSNKVTEKGKDVELRCDPISGHTALYWYRQSLGQGLEFLIYFQGNSAPDKSGLPSDRFSAERTGGSVSTLTIQRTQQEDSAVYLCASSLNGGPTGELFFGEGSRLTVL.

The rearrangement links TRBV29-1 to TRBJ2-3; no reliable D call. Germline CDR1 reads SQVTM; CDR2 reads ANQGSEA. V was pared by 8 bases and J by 5 bases, with 14 bases between. This CDR3 spans 12 amino acids. CDR3 protein: CSIPMKLDTQYF. The CDR3 DNA follows: TGCAGCATCCCAATGAAATTAGATACGCAGTATTTT.

The chain employs TRBV5-5 and TRBJ1-1; tentatively, D is TRBD1 (5 bases). V was trimmed by 0 bases and J by 5 bases, leaving 11 bases between them. Germline CDR1 SGHKS, CDR2 YYEKEE (reference sequence). The CDR3 consists of 14 residues. The CDR3 DNA is TGTGCCAGCAGCTTGGAAGGGGCGAAGACTGAAGCTTTCTTT. Protein sequence: CASSLEGAKTEAFF.

The V and J genes are TRBV9 and TRBJ2-5; 8 positions match TRBD2. Germline V gives CDR1 SGDLS, CDR2 YYNGEE. The J segment lost 4 bases and the V segment lost 0 bases, leaving 8 bases of the junction unmatched. The CDR3 consists of 16 residues. The CDR3 sequence: CASSVVGSGSGETQYF. The CDR3 DNA sequence: TGTGCCAGCAGCGTAGTGGGGAGCGGGAGCGGAGAGACCCAGTACTTC.

The chain combines TRBV29-1 with TRBJ1-1; D gene unclear. Germline lookup yields CDR1 SQVTM and CDR2 ANQGSEA. V was cut by 2 bases and J by 5 bases, with 6 bases left in between. This CDR3 contains 11 residues. CDR3 nucleotides: TGCAGCGTTGAATTGGGAACTGAAGCTTTCTTT. Translated: CSVELGTEAFF.

The chain couples TRBV5-1 to TRBJ1-4; D call uncertain. CDR1 is SGHRS and CDR2 is YFSETQ in the germline V gene. This CDR3 comprises 14 residues. Trimming shortened V by 4 bases and J by 7 bases, and 14 bases separated the two germline ends. The CDR3 DNA follows: TGCGCCAGCAGCCCCGGACCAGAGGGTGAAAAACTGTTTTTT. This codes for CASSPGPEGEKLFF. Full variable domain (remainder filled in from reference TRBV5-1 and TRBJ1-4): KAGVTQTPRYLIKTRGQQVTLSCSPISGHRSVSWYQQTPGQGLQFLFEYFSETQRNKGNFPGRFSGRQFSNSRSEMNVSTLELGDSALYLCASSPGPEGEKLFFGSGTQLSVL.

The chain carries TRBV15 and TRBJ2-7; 11 bases agree with TRBD2. In germline, CDR1 is LNHNV, CDR2 YYDKDF (reference sequence). The CDR3 consists of 16 residues. V trimming: 4 bases; J trimming: 6 bases; junction bases outside the gene matches: 11. DNA for the CDR3: TGTGCCACCAGCAACCCCGGGACTAGCGGTTTTTCCGAGCAGTACTTC. Translated, it gives CATSNPGTSGFSEQYF.

The rearrangement uses TRBV27 and TRBJ2-7; D may be TRBD2 (7 bases). This CDR3 region has 14 residues. Germline V gives CDR1 MNHEY, CDR2 SMNVEV (reference sequence). V shed 5 bases and J shed 4 bases, with 15 bases lying between them. Here the CDR3 DNA reads TGTGCCAGCAGTGCCGCGGGGAGGGGGTACGAGCAGTACTTC. It translates to CASSAAGRGYEQYF.

The CDR3 DNA reads TGCGCCAGCAGCTTGGCTTCTCGGGCGGGAGGAGCCTACGAGCAGTACTTC. Its protein product is CASSLASRAGGAYEQYF. V gene TRBV5-1 combines with J gene TRBJ2-7; 8 positions match TRBD2. The germline CDR1 and CDR2 sequences are SGHRS and YFSETQ. The CDR3 spans 17 residues. Trimming cost V 0 bases and J 2 bases; bases outside gene matches: 10.

V and J are TRBV27 and TRBJ2-1, with 9 bases identical to TRBD1. This CDR3 spans 15 amino acids. Trimming removed 3 bases from V and 14 bases from J; junction bases left unmatched: 14. The V gene's germline CDR1 is MNHEY and CDR2 SMNVEV (reference sequence). The CDR3 DNA sequence: TGTGCCAGCAGTTTTACAAAAAACCGGGACAGGGTTAAGTTCTTC. This encodes CASSFTKNRDRVKFF.

The rearrangement uses TRBV2 and TRBJ2-1, with D perhaps matching TRBD2 (6 bases). This CDR3 is 16 amino acids long. Germline V gene sequence: CDR1 SNHLY, CDR2 FYNNEI. V was clipped by 3 bases and J by 2 bases, with 14 bases between them. The CDR3 loop is CASSDRSGATYNEQFF. The CDR3 DNA reads TGTGCCAGCAGTGATCGATCGGGAGCGACCTACAATGAGCAGTTCTTC.

The chain uses TRBV27 and TRBJ2-2; TRBD1 matches 7 bases. Germline V gene lookup returns CDR1 MNHEY and CDR2 SMNVEV (reference sequence). The CDR3 has 15 residues. The V segment lost 3 bases and the J segment 2 bases; nucleotides outside the gene matches: 3. In DNA form, the CDR3 reads TGTGCCAGCAGTTTCGGGACAGTCAACACCGGGGAGCTGTTTTTT. It yields the protein CASSFGTVNTGELFF.

This clone was detected only once. The chain has TRBV11-2 and TRBJ2-2; possibly TRBD2 for D (6 bases). V lost 1 base to trimming and J lost 7 bases, with 19 bases between them. This CDR3 is 17 amino acids long. From germline, CDR1 is SGHAT and CDR2 FQNNGV. The CDR3 region is CASSLVWDGRVSGELFF. CDR3 DNA: TGTGCCAGCAGCTTAGTCTGGGACGGGAGAGTAAGCGGGGAGCTGTTTTTT.

This chain joins TRBV6-4 and TRBJ1-1; no clear D. Germline V lookup: CDR1 MRHNA, CDR2 SNTAGT. V was pared by 3 bases and J by 4 bases, with 9 bases between. CDR3 length equals 13 residues. The CDR3 DNA reads as TGTGCCAGCAGTGAGGCAGGAGGCACTGAAGCTTTCTTT. Translation gives CASSEAGGTEAFF.

The chain carries TRBV7-2 and TRBJ1-5; D is unresolved. The CDR3 is 15 residues long. Germline V CDR1 and CDR2: SGHTA, FQGNSA. Trimming pared 3 bases from V and 2 bases from J, leaving 11 bases between. The CDR3 DNA reads as TGTGCCAGCAGCTTCCACGGGTCGGGCAATCAGCCCCAGCATTTT. This sequence encodes CASSFHGSGNQPQHF.

This sequence joins TRBV19 and TRBJ2-3, with TRBD2 matching over 8 bases. J was trimmed by 3 bases and V by 3 bases; bases with no gene match: 2. The CDR3 is 14 residues long. Germline-derived CDR1 and CDR2 are LNHDA and SQIVND (reference sequence). The CDR3 loop reads CASSISGTTDTQYF. As DNA, the CDR3 is TGTGCCAGTAGTATTAGCGGGACGACAGATACGCAGTATTTT.

This sequence joins TRBV25-1 and TRBJ2-2; TRBD2 agrees at 12 bases. The CDR3 contains 17 residues. The J segment lost 6 bases and the V segment lost 7 bases, leaving 12 bases of the junction unmatched. Per germline, CDR1 MGHDK and CDR2 SYGVNS. CDR3 loop: CASTEGLGLAGSGELFF. CDR3 in DNA: TGTGCCAGCACGGAAGGGTTGGGACTAGCGGGTTCCGGGGAGCTGTTTTTT.

The rearrangement links TRBV10-1 to TRBJ2-7; D gene unclear. CDR1 is WNHNN and CDR2 is SYGVQD in the germline V gene (reference sequence). Trimming shortened V by 2 bases and J by 3 bases, and 8 bases separated the two germline ends. The length of the CDR3 is 13 residues. For the CDR3, the DNA is TGCGCCAGCAGTGAGGGCGACGGCTACGAGCAGTACTTC. Translation: CASSEGDGYEQYF.

The chain recombines TRBV21-1 with TRBJ2-2; the table's D call of TRBD1 was not tested on the DNA. TRBV21-1 is recorded as a pseudogene. The CDR3 consists of 18 residues. CDR3 amino acids: CASSKAGGGTGSNGELFF. The CDR3 DNA is TGTGCCAGCAGCAAAGCGGGGGGCGGGACAGGGTCTAACGGGGAGCTGTTTTTT.

The chain uses TRBV7-2 and TRBJ1-1; weak D call: TRBD1 (6 bases). Per the germline V gene, CDR1 is SGHTA and CDR2 is FQGNSA. The CDR3 has 15 residues. V lost 5 bases, J lost 6 bases, and 19 bases lay in between. The CDR3 spells CASSPNRVGISEAFF. Written as DNA, the CDR3 is TGTGCCAGCAGCCCAAACAGGGTCGGTATTTCTGAAGCTTTCTTT.

The chain links TRBV19 to TRBJ1-5; no reliable D call. Per the germline V gene, CDR1 is LNHDA and CDR2 is SQIVND (reference sequence). There are 14 residues in the CDR3. The ends were cut back, 5 bases at V and 5 bases at J, with 13 bases in the middle. CDR3: CASSPRLGDQPQHF. The DNA of the CDR3 is TGTGCCAGTAGTCCGCGTTTAGGAGATCAGCCCCAGCATTTT. The whole variable domain, filled in from reference TRBV19 and TRBJ1-5, reads DGGITQSPKYLFRKEGQNVTLSCEQNLNHDAMYWYRQDPGQGLRLIYYSQIVNDFQKGDIAEGYSVSREKKESFPLTVTSAQKNPTAFYLCASSPRLGDQPQHFGDGTRLSIL.

CDR3 loop: CASSGDLSTGNTIYF. CDR3 DNA sequence: TGTGCCAGCAGCGGGGACCTCTCCACTGGAAACACCATATATTTT. The rearrangement links TRBV9 to TRBJ1-3; weak D call: TRBD1 (5 bases). V gave up 3 bases and J gave up 2 bases, with 12 bases separating them. The length of the CDR3 is 15 residues. Looked up from germline, CDR1 is SGDLS and CDR2 is YYNGEE.

The V and J genes are TRBV5-4 and TRBJ2-3; no clear D. The CDR3 consists of 14 residues. Deletions cut 0 bases from V and 0 bases from J, with 5 bases between. Germline-derived CDR1 and CDR2 are SGHNT and YYREEE (reference sequence). The CDR3 DNA reads as TGTGCCAGCAGCTTGGATATTAGCACAGATACGCAGTATTTT. Amino acid sequence: CASSLDISTDTQYF.